This T cell receptor beta chain was observed in a study of early T cells in non-severe SARS-CoV-2 infection. Study in general: Unpaired chains resulted from sequencing bulk RNA of unsorted whole blood. Study results and limitations: Lookups in VDJdb leaned toward anti-spike CD8 responses and missed private and CD4 specificities.

Ten or more counts support this clonotype. Its antigen is still unknown. CDR3 size: 17 residues. CDR1 is MNHEY, CDR2 SVGEGT, per germline. Trimming pared 1 base from V and 1 base from J, leaving 14 bases between. Researchers tagged individual cDNA molecules with unique molecular identifiers. TCRdb re-called the 5' RACE reads through MiXCR, storing one row per CDR3 protein. The sample comprises 79,000 or so distinct CDR3 sequences, around 13% of which are singletons, and 1% to 1.4% rests with the top ten. This chain uses TRBV6-2 or TRBV6-3 with TRBJ1-5; D call uncertain. What was sequenced was whole blood. The TCR comes from an adult who was a healthcare worker with PCR-confirmed SARS-CoV-2 infection or an uninfected control (not recorded which). The CDR3 region has the DNA TGTGCCAGCAGTTACTTCAAGAGTGGGGAGAGCAATCAGCCCCAGCATTTT. Its protein product is CASSYFKSGESNQPQHF.